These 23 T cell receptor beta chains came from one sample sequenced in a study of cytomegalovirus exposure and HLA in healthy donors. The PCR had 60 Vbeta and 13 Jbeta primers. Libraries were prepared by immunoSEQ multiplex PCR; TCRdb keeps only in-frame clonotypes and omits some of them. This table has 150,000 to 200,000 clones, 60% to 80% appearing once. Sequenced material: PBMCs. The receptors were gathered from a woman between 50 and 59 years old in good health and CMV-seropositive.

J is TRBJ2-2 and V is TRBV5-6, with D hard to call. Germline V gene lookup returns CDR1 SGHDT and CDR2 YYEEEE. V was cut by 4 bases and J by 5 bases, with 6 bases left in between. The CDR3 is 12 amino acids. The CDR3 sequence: CASSRRTGELFF. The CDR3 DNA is TGTGCCAGCAGCAGGCGGACCGGGGAGCTGTTTTTT.

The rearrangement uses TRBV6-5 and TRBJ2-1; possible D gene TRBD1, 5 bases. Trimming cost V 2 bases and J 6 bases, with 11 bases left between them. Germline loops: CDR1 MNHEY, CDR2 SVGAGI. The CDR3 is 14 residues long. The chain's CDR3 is CASSYDTRGNEQFF. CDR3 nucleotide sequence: TGTGCCAGCAGTTACGACACAAGGGGCAATGAGCAGTTCTTC.

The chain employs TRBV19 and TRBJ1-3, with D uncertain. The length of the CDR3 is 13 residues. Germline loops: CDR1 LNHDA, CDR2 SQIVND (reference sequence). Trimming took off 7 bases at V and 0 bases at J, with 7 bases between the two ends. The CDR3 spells CASTWASGNTIYF. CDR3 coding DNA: TGTGCCAGTACCTGGGCCTCTGGAAACACCATATATTTT. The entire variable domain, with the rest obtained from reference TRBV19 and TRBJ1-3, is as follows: DGGITQSPKYLFRKEGQNVTLSCEQNLNHDAMYWYRQDPGQGLRLIYYSQIVNDFQKGDIAEGYSVSREKKESFPLTVTSAQKNPTAFYLCASTWASGNTIYFGEGSWLTVV.

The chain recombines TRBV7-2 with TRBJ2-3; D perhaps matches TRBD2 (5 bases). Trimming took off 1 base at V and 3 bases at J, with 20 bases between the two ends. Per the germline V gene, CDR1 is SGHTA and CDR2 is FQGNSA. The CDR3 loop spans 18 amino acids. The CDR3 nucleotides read TGTGCCAGCAGCTTAGAAAGGAGGTGGGCCTCGAATACAGATACGCAGTATTTT. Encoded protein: CASSLERRWASNTDTQYF.

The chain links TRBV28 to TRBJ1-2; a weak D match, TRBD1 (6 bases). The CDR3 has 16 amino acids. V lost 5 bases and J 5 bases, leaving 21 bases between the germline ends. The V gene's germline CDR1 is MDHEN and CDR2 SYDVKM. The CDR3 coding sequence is TGTGCCAGCAGTACAACAGGGTCATTTTGGGTGTATGGCTACACCTTC. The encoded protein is CASSTTGSFWVYGYTF.

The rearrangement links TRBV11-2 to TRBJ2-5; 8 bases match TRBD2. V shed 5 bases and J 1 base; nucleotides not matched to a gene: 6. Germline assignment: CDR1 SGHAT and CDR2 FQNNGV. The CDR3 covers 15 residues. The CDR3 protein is CASSPPRGGQETQYF. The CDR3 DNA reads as TGTGCCAGCAGCCCCCCCCGGGGGGGCCAAGAGACCCAGTACTTC.

CDR3 sequence reads: CASSIDPPGRTEAFF. The CDR3, as DNA: TGTGCCAGTAGTATAGATCCCCCAGGGCGGACTGAAGCTTTCTTT. J is TRBJ1-1 and V is TRBV19, with D possibly TRBD1 on 5 matching bases. CDR3 length: 15 amino acids. V dropped 0 bases and J dropped 5 bases, with 13 bases sitting between them. Germline CDR1 LNHDA, CDR2 SQIVND (reference sequence).

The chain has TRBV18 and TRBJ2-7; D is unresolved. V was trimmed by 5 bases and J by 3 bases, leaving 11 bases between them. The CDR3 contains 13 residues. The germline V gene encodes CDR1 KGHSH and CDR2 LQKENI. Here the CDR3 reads CASSTTNGYEQYF. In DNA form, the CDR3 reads TGTGCCAGCTCAACCACGAACGGCTACGAGCAGTACTTC.

The CDR3 DNA reads TGTGCCAGCAGCTACGACAGGGGCTTTCAATCCTACGAGCAGTACTTC. It codes for CASSYDRGFQSYEQYF. The chain employs TRBV2 and TRBJ2-7; TRBD1 matches at 8 bases. This CDR3 region has 16 residues. Germline V gives CDR1 SNHLY, CDR2 FYNNEI. V shed 6 bases, J shed 1 base, and the junction held 11 bases outside the gene matches.

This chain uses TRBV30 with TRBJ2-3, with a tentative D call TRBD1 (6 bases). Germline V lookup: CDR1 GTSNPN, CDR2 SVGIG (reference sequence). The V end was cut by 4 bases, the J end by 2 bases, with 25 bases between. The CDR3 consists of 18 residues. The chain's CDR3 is CAWKSSYRAYRDTDTQYF. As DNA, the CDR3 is TGTGCCTGGAAATCCAGCTACAGGGCTTATCGTGACACAGATACGCAGTATTTT.

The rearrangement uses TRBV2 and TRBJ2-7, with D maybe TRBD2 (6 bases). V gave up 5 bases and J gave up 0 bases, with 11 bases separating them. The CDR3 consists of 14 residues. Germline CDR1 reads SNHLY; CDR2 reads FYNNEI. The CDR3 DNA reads TGTGCCAGCAGTTTTGGGAGGAGCTCCTACGAGCAGTACTTC. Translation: CASSFGRSSYEQYF.

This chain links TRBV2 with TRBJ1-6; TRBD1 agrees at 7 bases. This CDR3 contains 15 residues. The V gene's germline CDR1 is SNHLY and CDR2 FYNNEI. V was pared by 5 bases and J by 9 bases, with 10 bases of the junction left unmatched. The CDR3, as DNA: TGTGCCAGCAGTTTACAGGGGTTTGGGATTTCACCCCTCCACTTT. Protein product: CASSLQGFGISPLHF. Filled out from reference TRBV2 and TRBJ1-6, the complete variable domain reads EPEVTQTPSHQVTQMGQEVILRCVPISNHLYFYWYRQILGQKVEFLVSFYNNEISEKSEIFDDQFSVERPDGSNFTLKIRSTKLEDSAMYFCASSLQGFGISPLHFGNGTRLTVT.

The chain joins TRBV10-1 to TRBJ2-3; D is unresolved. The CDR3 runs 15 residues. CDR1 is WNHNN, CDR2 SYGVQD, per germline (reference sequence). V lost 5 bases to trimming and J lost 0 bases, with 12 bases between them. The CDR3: CASSFTVSSTDTQYF. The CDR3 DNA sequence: TGCGCCAGCAGTTTCACAGTCTCCAGCACAGATACGCAGTATTTT.

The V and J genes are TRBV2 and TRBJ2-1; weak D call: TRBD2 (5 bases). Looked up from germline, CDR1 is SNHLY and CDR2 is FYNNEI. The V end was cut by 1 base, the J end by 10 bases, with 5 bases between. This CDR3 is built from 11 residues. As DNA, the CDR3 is TGTGCCAGCAGTGAAGGGAGGGAGCAGTTCTTC. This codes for CASSEGREQFF. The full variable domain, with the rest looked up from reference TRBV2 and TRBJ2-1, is EPEVTQTPSHQVTQMGQEVILRCVPISNHLYFYWYRQILGQKVEFLVSFYNNEISEKSEIFDDQFSVERPDGSNFTLKIRSTKLEDSAMYFCASSEGREQFFGPGTRLTVL.

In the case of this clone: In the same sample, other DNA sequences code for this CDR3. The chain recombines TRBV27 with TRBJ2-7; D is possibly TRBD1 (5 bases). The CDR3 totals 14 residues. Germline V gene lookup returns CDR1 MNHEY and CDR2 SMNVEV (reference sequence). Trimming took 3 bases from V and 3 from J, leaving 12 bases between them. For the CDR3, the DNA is TGTGCCAGCAGTTTCGACCAGGGCAACTACGAGCAGTACTTC. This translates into CASSFDQGNYEQYF.

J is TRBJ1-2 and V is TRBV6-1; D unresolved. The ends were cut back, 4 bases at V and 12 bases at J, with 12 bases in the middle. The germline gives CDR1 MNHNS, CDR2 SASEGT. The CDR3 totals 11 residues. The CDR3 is CASSVGSSHTF. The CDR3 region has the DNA TGTGCCAGCAGTGTTGGGAGCTCTCACACCTTC.

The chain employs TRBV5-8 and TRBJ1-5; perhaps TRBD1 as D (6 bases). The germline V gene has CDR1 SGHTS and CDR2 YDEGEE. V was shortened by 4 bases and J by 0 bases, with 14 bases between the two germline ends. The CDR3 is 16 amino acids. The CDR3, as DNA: TGTGCCAGCAGCCAAGGGACAATCCGTAGCAATCAGCCCCAGCATTTT. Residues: CASSQGTIRSNQPQHF.

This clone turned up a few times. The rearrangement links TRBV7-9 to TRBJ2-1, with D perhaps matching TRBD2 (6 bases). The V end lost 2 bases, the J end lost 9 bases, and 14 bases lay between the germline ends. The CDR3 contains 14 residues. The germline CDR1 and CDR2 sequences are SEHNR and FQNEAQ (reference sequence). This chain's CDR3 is CASSLLASDCEQFF. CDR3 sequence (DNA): TGTGCCAGCAGCTTATTGGCTAGCGATTGTGAGCAGTTCTTC.

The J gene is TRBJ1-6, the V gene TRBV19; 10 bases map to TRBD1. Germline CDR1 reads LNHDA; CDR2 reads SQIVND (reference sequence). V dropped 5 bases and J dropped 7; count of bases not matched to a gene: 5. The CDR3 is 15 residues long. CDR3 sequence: CASSVLTGGNSPLHF. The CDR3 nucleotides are TGTGCCAGTAGTGTGCTGACAGGGGGCAATTCACCCCTCCACTTT. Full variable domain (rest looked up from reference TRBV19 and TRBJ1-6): DGGITQSPKYLFRKEGQNVTLSCEQNLNHDAMYWYRQDPGQGLRLIYYSQIVNDFQKGDIAEGYSVSREKKESFPLTVTSAQKNPTAFYLCASSVLTGGNSPLHFGNGTRLTVT.

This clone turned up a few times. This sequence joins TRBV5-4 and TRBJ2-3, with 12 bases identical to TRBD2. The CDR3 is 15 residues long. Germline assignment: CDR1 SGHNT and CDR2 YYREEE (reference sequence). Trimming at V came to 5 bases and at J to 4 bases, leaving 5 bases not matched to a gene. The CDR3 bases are TGTGCCAGCAGGTTGACTAGCGGGAGCCCAGATACGCAGTATTTT. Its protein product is CASRLTSGSPDTQYF.

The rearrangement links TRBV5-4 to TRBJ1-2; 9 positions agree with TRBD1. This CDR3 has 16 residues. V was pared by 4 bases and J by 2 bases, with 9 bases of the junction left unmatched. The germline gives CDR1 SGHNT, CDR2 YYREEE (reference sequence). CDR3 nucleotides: TGTGCCAGCAGCCGGGAGGGACAGGGAGGCAACTATGGCTACACCTTC. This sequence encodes CASSREGQGGNYGYTF. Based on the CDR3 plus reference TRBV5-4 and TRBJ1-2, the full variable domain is ETGVTQSPTHLIKTRGQQVTLRCSSQSGHNTVSWYQQALGQGPQFIFQYYREEENGRGNFPPRFSGLQFPNYSSELNVNALELDDSALYLCASSREGQGGNYGYTFGSGTRLTVV.

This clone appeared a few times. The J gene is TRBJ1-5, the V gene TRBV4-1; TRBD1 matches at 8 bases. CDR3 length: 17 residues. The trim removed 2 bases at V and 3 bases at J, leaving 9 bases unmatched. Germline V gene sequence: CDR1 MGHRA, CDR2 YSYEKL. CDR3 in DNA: TGCGCCAGCAGCCAAACTAGACAGGGGAGGGCCAATCAGCCCCAGCATTTT. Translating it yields CASSQTRQGRANQPQHF.

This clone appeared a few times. The CDR3 spells CASSLAYGGDNEKLFF. In nucleotides, the CDR3 is TGCGCCAGCAGCTTGGCTTACGGGGGGGATAATGAAAAACTGTTTTTT. This rearrangement joins TRBV5-1 to TRBJ1-4; perhaps TRBD1 as D (5 bases). The ends were cut back, 0 bases at V and 4 bases at J, with 13 bases in the middle. Germline V gene data show CDR1 as SGHRS and CDR2 as YFSETQ. This CDR3 is 16 amino acids long.